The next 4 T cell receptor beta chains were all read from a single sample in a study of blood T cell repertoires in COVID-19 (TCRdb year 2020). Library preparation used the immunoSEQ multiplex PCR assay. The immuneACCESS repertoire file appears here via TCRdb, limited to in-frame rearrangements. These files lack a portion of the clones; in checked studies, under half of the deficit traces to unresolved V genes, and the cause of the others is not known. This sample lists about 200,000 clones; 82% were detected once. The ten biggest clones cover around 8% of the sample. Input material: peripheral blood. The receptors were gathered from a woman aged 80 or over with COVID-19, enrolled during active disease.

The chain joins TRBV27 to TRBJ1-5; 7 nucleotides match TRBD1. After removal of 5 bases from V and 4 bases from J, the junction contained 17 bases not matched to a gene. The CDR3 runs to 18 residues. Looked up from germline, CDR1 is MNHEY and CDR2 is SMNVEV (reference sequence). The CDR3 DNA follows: TGTGCCAGCAGTATCCGGGAAGGGGGCGAGGTGAGTAATCAGCCCCAGCATTTT. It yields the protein CASSIREGGEVSNQPQHF.

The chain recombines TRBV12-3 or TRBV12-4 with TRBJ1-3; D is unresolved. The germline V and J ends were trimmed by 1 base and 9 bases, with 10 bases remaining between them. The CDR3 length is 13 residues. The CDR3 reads CASSLVLGGTIYF. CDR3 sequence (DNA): TGTGCCAGCAGTTTAGTGCTGGGAGGCACCATATATTTT.

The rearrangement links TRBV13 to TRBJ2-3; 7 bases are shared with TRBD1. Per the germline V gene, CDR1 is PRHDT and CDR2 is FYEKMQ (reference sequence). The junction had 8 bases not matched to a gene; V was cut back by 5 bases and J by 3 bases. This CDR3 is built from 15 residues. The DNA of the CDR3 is TGTGCCAGCAGCCTGACAGGGAGTAAAACAGATACGCAGTATTTT. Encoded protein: CASSLTGSKTDTQYF.

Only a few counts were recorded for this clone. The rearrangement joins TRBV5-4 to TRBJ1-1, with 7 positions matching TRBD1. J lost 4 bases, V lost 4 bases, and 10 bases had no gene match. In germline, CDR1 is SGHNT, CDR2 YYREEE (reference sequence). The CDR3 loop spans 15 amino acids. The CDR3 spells CASSPDRARGTEAFF. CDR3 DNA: TGTGCCAGCAGCCCAGACAGGGCACGGGGCACTGAAGCTTTCTTT.